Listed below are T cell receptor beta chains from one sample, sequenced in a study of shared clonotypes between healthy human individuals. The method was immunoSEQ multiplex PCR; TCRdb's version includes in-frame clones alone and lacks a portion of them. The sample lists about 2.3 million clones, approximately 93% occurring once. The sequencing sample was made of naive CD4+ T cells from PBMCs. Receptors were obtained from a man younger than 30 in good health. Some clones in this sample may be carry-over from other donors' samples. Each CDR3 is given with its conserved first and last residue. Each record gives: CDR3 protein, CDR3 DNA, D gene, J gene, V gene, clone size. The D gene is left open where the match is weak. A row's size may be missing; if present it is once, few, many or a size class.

cdr3_aa: CASRLLRQGMDEQYF
cdr3_nt: TGTGCCAGCAGACTTCTACGACAGGGGATGGACGAGCAGTACTTC
d_call: TRBD1
j_call: TRBJ2-7
v_call: TRBV6-5
clone_size: -

cdr3_aa: CASSPTSGFSYEQYF
cdr3_nt: TGTGCCAGCAGCCCGACTAGCGGATTCAGCTACGAGCAGTACTTC
d_call: TRBD2
j_call: TRBJ2-7
v_call: TRBV2
clone_size: -

cdr3_aa: CASSPGQGFQPQHF
cdr3_nt: TGTGCCAGCAGTCCCGGACAGGGATTTCAGCCCCAGCATTTT
d_call: TRBD1
j_call: TRBJ1-5
v_call: TRBV28
clone_size: -

cdr3_aa: CASSVRRQGRETQYF
cdr3_nt: TGTGCCAGCAGCGTACGGAGACAGGGACGAGAGACCCAGTACTTC
d_call: TRBD1
j_call: TRBJ2-5
v_call: TRBV5-4
clone_size: -

cdr3_aa: CASSLDHGTDTQYF
cdr3_nt: TGTGCCAGCAGCTTGGACCACGGCACGGATACGCAGTATTTT
d_call: -
j_call: TRBJ2-3
v_call: TRBV7-2
clone_size: -

cdr3_aa: CASSQDLSGQGGWEQYF
cdr3_nt: TGCGCCAGCAGCCAAGATCTATCGGGACAGGGGGGATGGGAGCAGTACTTC
d_call: TRBD1
j_call: TRBJ2-7
v_call: TRBV4-3
clone_size: -

cdr3_aa: CASSRPTISGNTIYF
cdr3_nt: TGTGCCAGCAGCCGCCCCACCATCTCTGGAAACACCATATATTTT
d_call: -
j_call: TRBJ1-3
v_call: TRBV7-2
clone_size: -

cdr3_aa: CASSLGTNGNTGELFF
cdr3_nt: TGTGCCAGCAGCCTAGGGACTAATGGCAACACCGGGGAGCTGTTTTTT
d_call: TRBD2
j_call: TRBJ2-2
v_call: TRBV4-2
clone_size: once

cdr3_aa: CASTTQGLGYTF
cdr3_nt: TGTGCCAGCACTACACAGGGTCTTGGCTACACCTTC
d_call: -
j_call: TRBJ1-2
v_call: TRBV27
clone_size: -

cdr3_aa: CASRDSTGNTGELFF
cdr3_nt: TGTGCCAGCAGGGACTCGACAGGGAACACCGGGGAGCTGTTTTTT
d_call: -
j_call: TRBJ2-2
v_call: TRBV2
clone_size: -

cdr3_aa: CASSRTTGRSYNEQFF
cdr3_nt: TGTGCCAGTAGTAGGACTACAGGGAGGTCCTACAATGAGCAGTTCTTC
d_call: -
j_call: TRBJ2-1
v_call: TRBV19
clone_size: -

cdr3_aa: CAGRHPPYGYTF
cdr3_nt: TGTGCCGGCCGACACCCTCCTTATGGCTACACCTTC
d_call: -
j_call: TRBJ1-2
v_call: TRBV30
clone_size: -

cdr3_aa: CASRPPTGNTEAFF
cdr3_nt: TGTGCCAGCAGACCCCCGACAGGGAACACTGAAGCTTTCTTT
d_call: -
j_call: TRBJ1-1
v_call: TRBV5-5
clone_size: -

cdr3_aa: CASGTSRGTDTQYF
cdr3_nt: TGTGCCAGCGGGACTAGCAGAGGCACAGATACGCAGTATTTT
d_call: TRBD2
j_call: TRBJ2-3
v_call: TRBV5-8
clone_size: -

cdr3_aa: CASQGRNGNTIYF
cdr3_nt: TGTGCCAGCCAAGGCAGAAATGGAAACACCATATATTTT
d_call: -
j_call: TRBJ1-3
v_call: TRBV7-9
clone_size: -

cdr3_aa: CSVGLLGTEAFF
cdr3_nt: TGCAGCGTTGGACTTCTGGGAACTGAAGCTTTCTTT
d_call: -
j_call: TRBJ1-1
v_call: TRBV29-1
clone_size: -

cdr3_aa: CASSLLPRAGTDTQYF
cdr3_nt: TGTGCCAGCAGCTTGCTCCCCAGGGCGGGCACAGATACGCAGTATTTT
d_call: -
j_call: TRBJ2-3
v_call: TRBV5-6
clone_size: -

cdr3_aa: CASSLRQGTPYEQYF
cdr3_nt: TGTGCCAGCAGCTTAAGGCAGGGGACCCCCTACGAGCAGTACTTC
d_call: -
j_call: TRBJ2-7
v_call: TRBV7-2
clone_size: -

cdr3_aa: CASSSGQWEETQYF
cdr3_nt: TGTGCCAGCAGCTCCGGACAGTGGGAAGAGACCCAGTACTTC
d_call: -
j_call: TRBJ2-5
v_call: TRBV7-9
clone_size: -

cdr3_aa: CASSPPDRERWGTNEKLFF
cdr3_nt: TGTGCCAGCTCACCACCCGACAGGGAGAGATGGGGAACTAATGAAAAACTGTTTTTT
d_call: TRBD1
j_call: TRBJ1-4
v_call: TRBV18
clone_size: -

cdr3_aa: CASSKRRTNTYNEQFF
cdr3_nt: TGTGCCAGCAGCAAAAGAAGGACAAATACCTACAATGAGCAGTTCTTC
d_call: -
j_call: TRBJ2-1
v_call: TRBV7-6
clone_size: -

cdr3_aa: CASSLTGQGYTGELFF
cdr3_nt: TGTGCCAGCAGCTTAACGGGACAGGGCTACACCGGGGAGCTGTTTTTT
d_call: TRBD1
j_call: TRBJ2-2
v_call: TRBV11-2
clone_size: -

cdr3_aa: CASSFSSGRANEQFF
cdr3_nt: TGTGCCAGCAGCTTTAGTAGCGGGAGGGCCAATGAGCAGTTCTTC
d_call: TRBD2
j_call: TRBJ2-1
v_call: TRBV7-2
clone_size: -

cdr3_aa: CAWSTGISGELFF
cdr3_nt: TGTGCCTGGAGTACTGGGATCTCCGGGGAGCTGTTTTTT
d_call: -
j_call: TRBJ2-2
v_call: TRBV30
clone_size: -

cdr3_aa: CASSDQGSTEAFF
cdr3_nt: TGCGCCAGCAGTGATCAGGGAAGCACTGAAGCTTTCTTT
d_call: -
j_call: TRBJ1-1
v_call: TRBV5-1
clone_size: few

cdr3_aa: CASSLWPRKETQYF
cdr3_nt: TGTGCCAGCAGTTTATGGCCAAGGAAAGAGACCCAGTACTTC
d_call: -
j_call: TRBJ2-5
v_call: TRBV27
clone_size: -

cdr3_aa: CASSGHRTGELFF
cdr3_nt: TGCGCCAGCAGTGGTCACCGAACCGGGGAGCTGTTTTTT
d_call: -
j_call: TRBJ2-2
v_call: TRBV10-1
clone_size: -

cdr3_aa: CASSLTGSGTDTQYF
cdr3_nt: TGTGCCAGCAGCTTAACAGGGAGCGGCACAGATACGCAGTATTTT
d_call: -
j_call: TRBJ2-3
v_call: TRBV11-3
clone_size: -

cdr3_aa: CASSTRTVRTDTQYF
cdr3_nt: TGTGCCAGCAGCACCCGGACAGTTAGAACAGATACGCAGTATTTT
d_call: -
j_call: TRBJ2-3
v_call: TRBV11-2
clone_size: once

cdr3_aa: CAGSLGRGYHSGYTF
cdr3_nt: TGTGCCGGCAGCTTAGGGCGCGGATACCACAGCGGCTACACCTTC
d_call: -
j_call: TRBJ1-2
v_call: TRBV11-2
clone_size: -

cdr3_aa: CASTLDGINTEAFF
cdr3_nt: TGTGCCAGCACCCTTGATGGGATCAACACTGAAGCTTTCTTT
d_call: -
j_call: TRBJ1-1
v_call: TRBV28
clone_size: -

cdr3_aa: CASSGQGRGTEAFF
cdr3_nt: TGTGCCAGCAGTGGACAGGGACGAGGCACTGAAGCTTTCTTT
d_call: TRBD1
j_call: TRBJ1-1
v_call: TRBV6-1
clone_size: -

cdr3_aa: CASSFRAGEVYNEQFF
cdr3_nt: TGTGCCAGCAGCTTCCGGGCGGGAGAGGTCTACAATGAGCAGTTCTTC
d_call: TRBD2
j_call: TRBJ2-1
v_call: TRBV5-4
clone_size: once

cdr3_aa: CASSPGGSRGSYNEQFF
cdr3_nt: TGTGCCAGCAGCCCGGGAGGTAGTCGGGGAAGCTACAATGAGCAGTTCTTC
d_call: TRBD2
j_call: TRBJ2-1
v_call: TRBV5-4
clone_size: -

cdr3_aa: CASSVTDISYEQYF
cdr3_nt: TGTGCCAGCAGCGTAACAGACATCTCCTACGAGCAGTACTTC
d_call: -
j_call: TRBJ2-7
v_call: TRBV9
clone_size: once

cdr3_aa: CAGVGLAGYNEQFF
cdr3_nt: TGTGCCGGCGTGGGACTAGCGGGATACAATGAGCAGTTCTTC
d_call: TRBD2
j_call: TRBJ2-1
v_call: TRBV7-9
clone_size: -

cdr3_aa: CAWSVLPQETQYF
cdr3_nt: TGTGCCTGGAGTGTACTCCCCCAAGAGACCCAGTACTTC
d_call: -
j_call: TRBJ2-5
v_call: TRBV30
clone_size: -

cdr3_aa: CASSISGGVSYEQYF
cdr3_nt: TGTGCCAGCAGTATAAGCGGGGGGGTTTCCTACGAGCAGTACTTC
d_call: TRBD2
j_call: TRBJ2-7
v_call: TRBV28
clone_size: -

cdr3_aa: CASSLEGRRQAFF
cdr3_nt: TGTGCCAGCAGCTTAGAAGGACGGAGACAAGCTTTCTTT
d_call: -
j_call: TRBJ1-1
v_call: TRBV11-2
clone_size: -

cdr3_aa: CASSAGSNTGELFF
cdr3_nt: TGTGCCAGCAGCGCCGGGTCGAACACCGGGGAGCTGTTTTTT
d_call: -
j_call: TRBJ2-2
v_call: TRBV2
clone_size: once

cdr3_aa: CASSIFTGFSSYNEQFF
cdr3_nt: TGCGCCAGCAGCATCTTTACAGGGTTCAGCTCCTACAATGAGCAGTTCTTC
d_call: -
j_call: TRBJ2-1
v_call: TRBV5-1
clone_size: -

cdr3_aa: CASSLAVGGSGNTIYF
cdr3_nt: TGTGCCAGCAGCTTGGCCGTAGGGGGCTCTGGAAACACCATATATTTT
d_call: -
j_call: TRBJ1-3
v_call: TRBV5-4
clone_size: -

cdr3_aa: CAGGSGNTIYF
cdr3_nt: TGTGCCGGTGGCTCTGGAAACACCATATATTTT
d_call: -
j_call: TRBJ1-3
v_call: TRBV6-6
clone_size: -

cdr3_aa: CASSFGRGGYNEQFF
cdr3_nt: TGTGCCAGCAGCTTCGGGAGGGGAGGATACAATGAGCAGTTCTTC
d_call: TRBD2
j_call: TRBJ2-1
v_call: TRBV7-3
clone_size: -

cdr3_aa: CASSLRFNEQYF
cdr3_nt: TGTGCCAGCAGTTTAAGATTCAACGAGCAGTACTTC
d_call: -
j_call: TRBJ2-7
v_call: TRBV28
clone_size: -

cdr3_aa: CASSPRGSRYEQYF
cdr3_nt: TGTGCCAGCAGCCCCCGGGGGAGCCGCTACGAGCAGTACTTC
d_call: -
j_call: TRBJ2-7
v_call: TRBV5-4
clone_size: -

cdr3_aa: CASSPGTGDNTGELFF
cdr3_nt: TGTGCCAGCAGCCCTGGGACAGGCGACAACACCGGGGAGCTGTTTTTT
d_call: TRBD1
j_call: TRBJ2-2
v_call: TRBV5-4
clone_size: -

cdr3_aa: CSGTGGRNTEAFF
cdr3_nt: TGCAGCGGGACAGGAGGAAGGAACACTGAAGCTTTCTTT
d_call: TRBD1
j_call: TRBJ1-1
v_call: TRBV29-1
clone_size: -

cdr3_aa: CASSPRPGTSGRPLAKNIQYF
cdr3_nt: TGTGCCAGCAGTCCCCGACCCGGGACTAGCGGGAGACCACTAGCCAAAAACATTCAGTACTTC
d_call: TRBD2
j_call: TRBJ2-4
v_call: TRBV2
clone_size: -

cdr3_aa: CASSSGQINEKLFF
cdr3_nt: TGTGCCAGTTCATCGGGACAGATTAATGAAAAACTGTTTTTT
d_call: TRBD1
j_call: TRBJ1-4
v_call: TRBV19
clone_size: once

cdr3_aa: CASSSNRQGAGEKLFF
cdr3_nt: TGTGCCAGCAGCTCAAACCGACAGGGGGCAGGTGAAAAACTGTTTTTT
d_call: TRBD1
j_call: TRBJ1-4
v_call: TRBV11-2
clone_size: -

cdr3_aa: CASSESGIAGETQYF
cdr3_nt: TGTGCCAGCAGTGAATCAGGCATTGCTGGTGAGACCCAGTACTTC
d_call: -
j_call: TRBJ2-5
v_call: TRBV2
clone_size: once

cdr3_aa: CASSPTGLAGGSSYNEQFF
cdr3_nt: TGTGCCAGCTCACCAACGGGACTAGCGGGAGGGAGCTCCTACAATGAGCAGTTCTTC
d_call: TRBD2
j_call: TRBJ2-1
v_call: TRBV18
clone_size: -

cdr3_aa: CASSLALNQPQHF
cdr3_nt: TGTGCCAGCAGCTTAGCGCTCAATCAGCCCCAGCATTTT
d_call: -
j_call: TRBJ1-5
v_call: TRBV7-9
clone_size: -

cdr3_aa: CASSPGGGRNTGELFF
cdr3_nt: TGCGCCAGCAGCCCGGGCGGGGGTAGGAACACCGGGGAGCTGTTTTTT
d_call: TRBD2
j_call: TRBJ2-2
v_call: TRBV4-1
clone_size: -

cdr3_aa: CASSQDIQGGAYGYTF
cdr3_nt: TGCGCCAGCAGCCAAGATATACAGGGGGGAGCCTATGGCTACACCTTC
d_call: TRBD1
j_call: TRBJ1-2
v_call: TRBV4-1
clone_size: -

cdr3_aa: CARAGTPAPGGEAFF
cdr3_nt: TGTGCCCGCGCCGGGACACCTGCCCCGGGTGGTGAAGCTTTCTTT
d_call: -
j_call: TRBJ1-1
v_call: TRBV6-8
clone_size: -